This entry is about one T cell receptor beta chain. Its target is not known. CDR1 and CDR2 from the germline V gene are GTSNPN and SVGIG (reference sequence). The V gene lost 7 bases and the J gene lost 15 bases, with 16 bases spanning the gap. The CDR3 is made up of 10 amino acids. The PCR was carried out with 60 Vbeta primers and 13 Jbeta primers. Data came from immunoSEQ multiplex PCR; TCRdb stores just in-frame clones and leaves some out. Of 200,000 to 250,000 clones in the sample, approximately 78% were seen once. The data were taken from a study of cytomegalovirus exposure and HLA in healthy donors. Study-level information: Prior work identified 120 million or so unique TCR beta sequences in some 180 million T cells.

Study-level findings and limits: Follow-up analysis later connected one missense variant in DCLRE1C with trimming of TCR beta V- and J-genes.

The specimen was PBMCs. The chain combines TRBV30 with TRBJ2-1; tentative D call: TRBD1 (5 bases). The sequence derives from a male donor in good health and CMV-seronegative. Here the CDR3 reads CASARTSTFF. In DNA, the CDR3 is TGTGCCTCAGCTCGGACATCGACGTTCTTC.